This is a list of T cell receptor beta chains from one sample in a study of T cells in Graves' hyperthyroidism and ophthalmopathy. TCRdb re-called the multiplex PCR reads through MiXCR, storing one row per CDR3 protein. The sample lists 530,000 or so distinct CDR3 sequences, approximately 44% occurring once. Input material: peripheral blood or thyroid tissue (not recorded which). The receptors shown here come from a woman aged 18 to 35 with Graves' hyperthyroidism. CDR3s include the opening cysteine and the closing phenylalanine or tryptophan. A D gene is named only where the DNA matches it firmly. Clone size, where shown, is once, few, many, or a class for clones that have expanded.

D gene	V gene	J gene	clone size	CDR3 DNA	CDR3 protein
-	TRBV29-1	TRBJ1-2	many	TGCAGCGTTGAAGAAGACAGAGATAACTATGGCTACACCTTC	CSVEEDRDNYGYTF
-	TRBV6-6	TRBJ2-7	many	TGTGCCAGCAGTCCATGGGGTGTTGCCTACGAGCAGTACTTC	CASSPWGVAYEQYF
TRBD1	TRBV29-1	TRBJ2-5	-	TGCAGCAGCCAAGGAGTTGCCAGGGGGCGGATAGAGACCCAGTACTTC	CSSQGVARGRIETQYF
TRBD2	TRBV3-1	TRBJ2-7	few	TGTGCCAGCAGCCTAGGACTAGCGTCGTCCTACGAGCAGTACTTC	CASSLGLASSYEQYF
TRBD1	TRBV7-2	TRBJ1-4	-	TGTGCCTGCACCTACGACAGGGGGCCAGAAAAACTGTTTTTT	CACTYDRGPEKLFF
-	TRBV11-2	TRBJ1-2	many	TGTGCCAGCAGCTTAGATCGATGGAGGCCTTACTATGGCTACACCTTC	CASSLDRWRPYYGYTF
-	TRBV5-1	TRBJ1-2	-	TGCGCCAGCAGCTTGGGGGGCAGTCGGGATGATGGCTACACCTTC	CASSLGGSRDDGYTF
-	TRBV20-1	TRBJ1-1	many	TGCAGTGCTACTAACAGGATCCCCGAAGCTTTCTTT	CSATNRIPEAFF
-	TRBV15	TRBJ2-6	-	TGTGCCACCAGCAAACGAGGGGGGTCTGGGGCCAACGTCCTGACTTTC	CATSKRGGSGANVLTF
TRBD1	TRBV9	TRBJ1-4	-	TGTGCCGGCAGCTCCCCCCGGCGACAGGGCACACTAACTAATGAAAAACTGTTTTTT	CAGSSPRRQGTLTNEKLFF
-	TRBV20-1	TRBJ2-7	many	TGCAGTGCTAGTATCGTGACCCCGGGGGAGCAGTACTTC	CSASIVTPGEQYF
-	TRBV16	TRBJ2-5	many	TGTGCCAGCAGCCAGCGCGAAGGAGAGACCCAGTACTTC	CASSQREGETQYF
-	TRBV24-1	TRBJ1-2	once	TGTGCCACCAGTGATGCGGACATAAGCAATGGCTACACCTTC	CATSDADISNGYTF
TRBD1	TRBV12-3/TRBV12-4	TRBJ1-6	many	TGTGCCAGCATGATTTCGGACAGGAACTCACCCCTCCACTTT	CASMISDRNSPLHF
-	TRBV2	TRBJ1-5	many	TGTGCCAGCAGTGAATGGGAGACAGTACTCAATCAGCCCCAGCATTTT	CASSEWETVLNQPQHF
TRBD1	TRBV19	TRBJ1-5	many	TGTGCCAGTAGTATCGGAGGGGGCGCCGGTCAGCCCCAGCATTTT	CASSIGGGAGQPQHF
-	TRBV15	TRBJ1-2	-	TGTGCCATTCGGGCGGGAGGCCCGGGGACTGGCTACACCTTC	CAIRAGGPGTGYTF
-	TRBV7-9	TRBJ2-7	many	TGTGCCAGCAGCCCCAGTTGGGGGTACGAGCAGTACTTC	CASSPSWGYEQYF
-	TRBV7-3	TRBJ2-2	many	TGTGCCAGCAGCCTCCGCCAGGCCGGGGGCACCGGGGAGCTGTTTTTT	CASSLRQAGGTGELFF
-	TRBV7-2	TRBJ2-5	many	TGTGCCAGCAGCGTCCCCGACGGCCAAGAGACCCAGTACTTC	CASSVPDGQETQYF
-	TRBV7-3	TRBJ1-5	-	TGTGCCAGCAGCTTATGGGGACTAGCGGGAGCTTTCAATGAGCCCCAGCATTTT	CASSLWGLAGAFNEPQHF
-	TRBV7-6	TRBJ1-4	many	TGTGCCAGCAGCTTAGCCGGCCAGCCTAATGAAAAACTGTTTTTT	CASSLAGQPNEKLFF